This TCR beta chain is from a study of cytomegalovirus exposure and HLA in healthy donors. Study-wide points: Most likely, a cluster of highly shared sequence variants arose as a sequencing artifact. About 87% or about 30% of the time was how often most TCR beta V segments were productive, according to an earlier analysis. Exclusion as indistinguishable affected some V segments, including TRBV6-2 and TRBV6-3. Immune exposure information available was restricted to CMV serostatus.

The CDR3 runs to 16 residues. From germline, CDR1 is SGHKS and CDR2 YYEKEE (reference sequence). Germline trimming cut 4 bases from V and 4 bases from J; bases unmatched to any gene: 8. In the PCR, 60 Vbeta and 13 Jbeta primers were used. Assay used: immunoSEQ multiplex PCR; TCRdb lists only in-frame clones, some missing. The data show over 150,000 clones, over 75% seen once. About this clone itself: Its antigen is not identified.

This chain joins TRBV5-5 and TRBJ2-3; TRBD2 matches 11 bases. Sample: PBMCs. This receptor was obtained from a man in his forties or fifties in good health and CMV-seronegative. DNA for the CDR3: TGTGCCAGCAGCGGTATAGCGGGGGGGCCCGCAGATACGCAGTATTTT. Translation: CASSGIAGGPADTQYF.